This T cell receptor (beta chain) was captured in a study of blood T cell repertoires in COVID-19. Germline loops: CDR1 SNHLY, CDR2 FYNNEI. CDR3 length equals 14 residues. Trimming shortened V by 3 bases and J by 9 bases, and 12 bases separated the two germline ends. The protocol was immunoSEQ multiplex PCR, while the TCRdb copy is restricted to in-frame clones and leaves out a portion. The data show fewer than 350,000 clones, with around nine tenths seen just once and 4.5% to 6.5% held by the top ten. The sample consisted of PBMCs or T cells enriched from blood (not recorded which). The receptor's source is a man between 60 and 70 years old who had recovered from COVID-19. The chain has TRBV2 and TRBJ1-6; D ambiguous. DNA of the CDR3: TGTGCCAGCAGTGACAAGTTTGGCGGTTCACCCCTCCACTTT. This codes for CASSDKFGGSPLHF.